A single sample is the source of the 15 T cell receptor beta chains below, sequenced in a study of blood T cell repertoires in COVID-19. Libraries were prepared by immunoSEQ multiplex PCR; TCRdb keeps only in-frame clonotypes and omits some of them. The sample gives about 150,000 clones, around 83% of which show up once; around 3.1% is in the top ten. Sequences were obtained from peripheral blood. All receptors come from a woman of 80 years or more with acute or convalescent COVID-19.

This clone showed up just once. The rearrangement uses TRBV10-3 and TRBJ1-1, with D maybe TRBD1 (5 bases). The CDR3 extends over 13 amino acids. V lost 6 bases to trimming and J lost 0 bases, with 8 bases between them. Per germline, CDR1 ENHRY and CDR2 SYGVKD. CDR3 in DNA: TGTGCCATCAGGACAGTGATGAACACTGAAGCTTTCTTT. As protein: CAIRTVMNTEAFF.

This clone was seen a single time. The V and J genes are TRBV19 and TRBJ1-4; 8 nucleotides agree with TRBD1. CDR1 and CDR2 from the germline V gene are LNHDA and SQIVND (reference sequence). V lost 3 bases and J lost 3; bases outside the gene matches: 0. The CDR3 has 14 residues. In DNA, the CDR3 is TGTGCCAGTAGTATGGGACAGGCTAATGAAAAACTGTTTTTT. This sequence encodes CASSMGQANEKLFF.

The V call is TRBV6-2 or TRBV6-3, the J call TRBJ2-7; 7 nucleotides line up with TRBD2. CDR3 length: 16 amino acids. The germline gives CDR1 MNHEY, CDR2 SVGEGT. The V and J ends lost 6 bases and 5 bases, in that order; junction bases with no gene match: 16. The CDR3 reads CASSLVFGLGNNEQYF. CDR3 sequence (DNA): TGTGCCAGCAGCCTTGTTTTCGGACTAGGTAACAACGAGCAGTACTTC.

The chain recombines TRBV6-6 with TRBJ2-7, with TRBD1 identical over 7 bases. Unmatched junction bases numbered 9, after V lost 6 bases and J lost 7 bases. Per germline, CDR1 MNHNY and CDR2 SVGAGI (reference sequence). The CDR3 consists of 13 residues. The CDR3 DNA follows: TGTGCCAGCAGGCCTGACAGGGCCGGGGAGCAGTACTTC. The encoded protein is CASRPDRAGEQYF.

CDR3 in amino acids: CATHPGLAGSTDTQYF. Written as DNA, the CDR3 is TGCGCCACTCACCCCGGACTAGCGGGTAGCACAGATACGCAGTATTTT. The V call is TRBV10-1, the J call TRBJ2-3, with 11 positions matching TRBD2. The CDR3 runs to 16 residues. Trimming at V came to 10 bases and at J to 0 bases, leaving 9 bases not matched to a gene. Germline CDR1 reads WNHNN; CDR2 reads SYGVQD (reference sequence).

The chain uses TRBV19 and TRBJ1-4, with 10 positions matching TRBD1. Per germline, CDR1 LNHDA and CDR2 SQIVND (reference sequence). CDR3 length: 17 amino acids. J lost 7 bases, V lost 3 bases, and 11 bases had no gene match. CDR3 sequence (DNA): TGTGCCAGTAGTATGGACAGGGGGGAAGGAATAGGTGAAAAACTGTTTTTT. Translation gives CASSMDRGEGIGEKLFF.

CDR3: CASSLQGAGANVLTF. CDR3 DNA sequence: TGTGCCAGCAGCTTACAGGGGGCTGGGGCCAACGTCCTGACTTTC. The chain has TRBV7-3 and TRBJ2-6; 7 bases are a match to TRBD1. The J segment lost 2 bases and the V segment lost 2 bases, leaving 0 bases of the junction unmatched. Germline lookup yields CDR1 SGHTA and CDR2 FQGTGA. This CDR3 contains 15 residues.

This chain uses TRBV7-9 with TRBJ1-1; 8 bases are a match to TRBD1. Per the germline V gene, CDR1 is SEHNR and CDR2 is FQNEAQ (reference sequence). The CDR3 covers 18 residues. V was pared by 4 bases and J by 0 bases, with 13 bases of the junction left unmatched. The CDR3 loop reads CASSSTRVTGVLNTEAFF. The DNA for the CDR3 is TGTGCCAGCAGCTCCACGCGGGTGACAGGGGTTTTGAACACTGAAGCTTTCTTT.

The rearrangement joins TRBV5-1 to TRBJ2-7, with unresolved D. Looked up from germline, CDR1 is SGHRS and CDR2 is YFSETQ. The CDR3 covers 15 residues. V was pared by 4 bases and J by 5 bases, with 19 bases between. In nucleotides, the CDR3 is TGCGCCAGCAGCAACAGTCCCACCTCTCTTGACGAGCAGTACTTC. Translating it yields CASSNSPTSLDEQYF.

The chain employs TRBV10-3 and TRBJ2-1; D perhaps matches TRBD2 (6 bases). The CDR3 spans 14 residues. CDR1 and CDR2 from the germline V gene are ENHRY and SYGVKD. The V end was cut by 7 bases, the J end by 3 bases, with 13 bases between. CDR3 amino acids: CAITPSGDYNEQFF. The CDR3 DNA is TGTGCCATCACTCCGTCGGGGGACTACAATGAGCAGTTCTTC.

This clone turned up a few times. The chain carries TRBV18 and TRBJ2-3, with TRBD1 identical over 8 bases. V shed 2 bases, J shed 4 bases, and the junction held 2 bases outside the gene matches. The CDR3 sequence is 14 residues long. Germline V gene data show CDR1 as KGHSH and CDR2 as LQKENI. The CDR3 spells CASSPGTGADTQYF. CDR3 DNA sequence: TGTGCCAGCTCACCAGGGACAGGAGCAGATACGCAGTATTTT. The variable domain in full, with the rest retrieved from reference TRBV18 and TRBJ2-3, is NAGVMQNPRHLVRRRGQEARLRCSPMKGHSHVYWYRQLPEEGLKFMVYLQKENIIDESGMPKERFSAEFPKEGPSILRIQQVVRGDSAAYFCASSPGTGADTQYFGPGTRLTVL.

J is TRBJ1-4 and V is TRBV29-1; tentatively, D is TRBD1 (5 bases). Trimming pared 7 bases from V and 6 bases from J, leaving 12 bases between. The CDR3 runs 12 residues. Germline V CDR1 and CDR2: SQVTM, ANQGSEA. CDR3 sequence: CSAGTQDEKLFF. The CDR3 DNA is TGCAGCGCCGGAACACAGGATGAAAAACTGTTTTTT.

The J gene is TRBJ1-2, the V gene TRBV7-2; D might be TRBD1 (6 bases). There are 13 residues in the CDR3. The V gene lost 5 bases and the J gene lost 8 bases, with 15 bases spanning the gap. Germline V gene data show CDR1 as SGHTA and CDR2 as FQGNSA. The CDR3 region is CASSPAGQNGYTF. The CDR3 DNA is TGTGCCAGCAGCCCCGCCGGACAGAACGGCTACACCTTC.

This rearrangement joins TRBV7-9 to TRBJ1-2; TRBD1 matches at 7 bases. The germline V gene has CDR1 SEHNR and CDR2 FQNEAQ (reference sequence). The CDR3 totals 16 residues. J was trimmed by 2 bases and V by 6 bases; bases with no gene match: 12. CDR3 sequence: CASSLAGGGVNYGYTF. DNA of the CDR3: TGTGCCAGCAGTCTAGCCGGAGGGGGCGTAAACTATGGCTACACCTTC. The full variable domain, with the rest looked up from reference TRBV7-9 and TRBJ1-2, is DTGVSQNPRHKITKRGQNVTFRCDPISEHNRLYWYRQTLGQGPEFLTYFQNEAQLEKSRLLSDRFSAERPKGSFSTLEIQRTEQGDSAMYLCASSLAGGGVNYGYTFGSGTRLTVV.

The chain has TRBV6-2 or TRBV6-3 and TRBJ1-1, with D possibly TRBD1 on 5 matching bases. The V end lost 5 bases, the J end lost 8 bases, and 15 bases lay between the germline ends. Germline CDR1 and CDR2: MNHEY and SVGEGT. CDR3 size: 13 residues. The DNA for the CDR3 is TGTGCCAGCAGTGCCCAGACAGCATCAGAAGCTTTCTTT. This encodes CASSAQTASEAFF.